Below, 7 T cell receptor beta chains from the same sample are listed, as sequenced in a study of T cells in localized non-small cell lung cancer. Profiled with immunoSEQ multiplex PCR; TCRdb holds only in-frame clones, not every one. The sample includes about 52,000 clones, around 87% of them seen just once. The sequencing here drew on PBMCs, taken before any cancer treatment. These receptors were taken from a female donor with stage II lung adenocarcinoma.

This clone was detected once. J is TRBJ2-7 and V is TRBV5-1; the match to TRBD2 covers 8 bases. The CDR3 has 16 residues. From germline, CDR1 is SGHRS and CDR2 YFSETQ. V shed 6 bases, J shed 0 bases, and the junction held 11 bases outside the gene matches. In DNA form, the CDR3 reads TGCGCCAGCACCAGGAGTCTAGCGGGTTCCTCCTACGAGCAGTACTTC. Protein product: CASTRSLAGSSYEQYF.

This clone was seen a few times. The chain combines TRBV18 with TRBJ1-4, with D unresolved. Germline V gene lookup returns CDR1 KGHSH and CDR2 LQKENI. Trimming took 3 bases from V and 8 from J, leaving 10 bases between them. The CDR3 is 13 amino acids. The CDR3 DNA follows: TGTGCCAGCTCACCCTTAGTTAGCGAAAAACTGTTTTTT. Amino acid sequence: CASSPLVSEKLFF.

The chain recombines TRBV10-2 with TRBJ1-2, with 7 bases that match TRBD1. The V and J ends lost 10 bases and 2 bases, in that order; junction bases with no gene match: 10. The CDR3 extends over 14 amino acids. From germline, CDR1 is WSHSY and CDR2 SAAADI. The CDR3 nucleotides read TGCGCCACCGGGGTCAGGGGGGGAAACTATGGCTACACCTTC. Translated: CATGVRGGNYGYTF.

The CDR3, as DNA: TGCGCCAGCAGCTTGGGGCAGACGGGGGAGCTGTTTTTT. Its translation is CASSLGQTGELFF. The chain has TRBV5-1 and TRBJ2-2, with D uncertain. This CDR3 is built from 13 residues. The germline V gene has CDR1 SGHRS and CDR2 YFSETQ. V lost 0 bases and J 8 bases, leaving 8 bases between the germline ends. The whole variable domain, remainder taken from reference TRBV5-1 and TRBJ2-2, is KAGVTQTPRYLIKTRGQQVTLSCSPISGHRSVSWYQQTPGQGLQFLFEYFSETQRNKGNFPGRFSGRQFSNSRSEMNVSTLELGDSALYLCASSLGQTGELFFGEGSRLTVL.

The V call is TRBV5-1, the J call TRBJ2-7, with D possibly matching TRBD2 (6 bases). In germline, CDR1 is SGHRS, CDR2 YFSETQ. V gave up 6 bases and J gave up 1 base, with 11 bases separating them. CDR3 length: 13 residues. The chain's CDR3 is CASTEGKSYEQYF. The CDR3 coding sequence is TGCGCCAGCACGGAGGGGAAGTCCTACGAGCAGTACTTC.

CDR3 sequence: CAWSVSVPGYTF. Here the CDR3 DNA reads TGTGCCTGGAGTGTGTCTGTCCCTGGCTACACCTTC. The genes are TRBV30 and TRBJ1-2, with D unclear. Per germline, CDR1 GTSNPN and CDR2 SVGIG (reference sequence). V lost 0 bases to trimming and J lost 7 bases, with 9 bases between them. The length of the CDR3 is 12 residues.

This rearrangement joins TRBV10-3 to TRBJ1-4, with TRBD1 matching over 10 bases. The CDR3 length is 15 residues. V lost 3 bases to trimming and J lost 5 bases; unmatched junction nucleotides: 3. The germline V gene encodes CDR1 ENHRY and CDR2 SYGVKD. The CDR3 coding sequence is TGTGCCATCAGTGAAACGGGACAGGGGAATGAAAAACTGTTTTTT. This gives the protein CAISETGQGNEKLFF.